This TCR beta chain came from a study of technical replicates of blood from a few donors. Produced via immunoSEQ multiplex PCR; TCRdb's table is partial and in-frame only. The profile shows tens of thousands of clones, more than 80% of them singletons. Germline V gene data show CDR1 as LGHNA and CDR2 as YNFKEQ. The junction had 3 bases not matched to a gene; V was cut back by 2 bases and J by 0 bases. The CDR3 has 15 residues. This clone was detected once. V gene TRBV4-2 combines with J gene TRBJ1-1; 7 bases line up with TRBD1. The sample was PBMCs. This TCR was sampled from a human donor in good health. Some clones in this sample may be carry-over from other donors' samples. The CDR3, as DNA: TGTGCCAGCAGCCAACCCGACAGGGTGAACACTGAAGCTTTCTTT. This sequence encodes CASSQPDRVNTEAFF.